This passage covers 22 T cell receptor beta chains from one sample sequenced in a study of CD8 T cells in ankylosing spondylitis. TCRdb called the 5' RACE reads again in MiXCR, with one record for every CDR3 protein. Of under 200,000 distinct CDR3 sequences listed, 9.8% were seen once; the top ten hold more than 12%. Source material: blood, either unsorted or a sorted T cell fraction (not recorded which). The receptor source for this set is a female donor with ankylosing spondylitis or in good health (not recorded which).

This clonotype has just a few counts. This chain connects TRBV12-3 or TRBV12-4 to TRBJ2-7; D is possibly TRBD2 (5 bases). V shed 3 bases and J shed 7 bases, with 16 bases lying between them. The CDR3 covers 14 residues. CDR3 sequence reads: CASSFMPPTGEQYF. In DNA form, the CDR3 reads TGTGCCAGCAGTTTCATGCCCCCTACGGGGGAGCAGTACTTC.

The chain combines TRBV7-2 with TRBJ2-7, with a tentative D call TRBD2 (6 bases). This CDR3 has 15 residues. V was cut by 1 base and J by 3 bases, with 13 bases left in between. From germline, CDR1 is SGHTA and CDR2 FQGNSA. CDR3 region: CASSLVGGEHYEQYF. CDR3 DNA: TGTGCCAGCAGCTTAGTGGGCGGGGAACACTACGAGCAGTACTTC.

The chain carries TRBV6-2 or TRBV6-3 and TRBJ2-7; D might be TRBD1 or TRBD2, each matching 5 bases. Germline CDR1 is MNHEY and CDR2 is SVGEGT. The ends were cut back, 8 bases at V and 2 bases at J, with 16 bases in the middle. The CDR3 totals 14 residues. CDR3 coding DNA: TGTGCCAGCTGGGACGGGACCAGGGCCTACGAGCAGTACTTC. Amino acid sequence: CASWDGTRAYEQYF.

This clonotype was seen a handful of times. The CDR3 DNA sequence: TGTGCCAGCACCTGGAGGGGGCTGGACACTGAAGCTTTCTTT. It encodes CASTWRGLDTEAFF. V gene TRBV28 combines with J gene TRBJ1-1, with 7 bases lining up with TRBD1. J gave up 3 bases and V 7 bases, and 8 bases lay outside the gene matches. The germline V gene encodes CDR1 MDHEN and CDR2 SYDVKM. The CDR3 is made up of 14 amino acids.

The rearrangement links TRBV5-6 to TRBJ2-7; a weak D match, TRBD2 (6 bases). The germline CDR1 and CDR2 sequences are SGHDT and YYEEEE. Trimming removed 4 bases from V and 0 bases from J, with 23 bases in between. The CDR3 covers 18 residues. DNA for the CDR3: TGTGCCAGCAGCGGGGGGACGGGGGACGCGGGAAGCTCCTACGAGCAGTACTTC. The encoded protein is CASSGGTGDAGSSYEQYF.

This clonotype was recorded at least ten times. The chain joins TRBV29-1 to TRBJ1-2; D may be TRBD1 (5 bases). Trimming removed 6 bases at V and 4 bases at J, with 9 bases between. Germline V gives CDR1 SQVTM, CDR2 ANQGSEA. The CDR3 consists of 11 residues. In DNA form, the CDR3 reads TGCAGCGTCCGGGACCTCTATGGCTACACCTTC. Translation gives CSVRDLYGYTF.

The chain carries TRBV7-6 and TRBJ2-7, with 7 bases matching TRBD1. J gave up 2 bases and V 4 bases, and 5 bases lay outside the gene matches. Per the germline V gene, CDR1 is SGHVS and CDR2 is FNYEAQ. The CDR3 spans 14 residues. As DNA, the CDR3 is TGTGCCAGCAGCTCACACCAGGGGGCCTACGAGCAGTACTTC. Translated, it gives CASSSHQGAYEQYF.

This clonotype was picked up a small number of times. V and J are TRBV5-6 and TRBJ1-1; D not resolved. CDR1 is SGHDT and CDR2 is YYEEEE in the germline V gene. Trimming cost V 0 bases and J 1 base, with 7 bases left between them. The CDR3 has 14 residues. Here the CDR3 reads CASSLVLGNTEAFF. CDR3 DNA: TGTGCCAGCAGCTTGGTTCTGGGGAACACTGAAGCTTTCTTT.

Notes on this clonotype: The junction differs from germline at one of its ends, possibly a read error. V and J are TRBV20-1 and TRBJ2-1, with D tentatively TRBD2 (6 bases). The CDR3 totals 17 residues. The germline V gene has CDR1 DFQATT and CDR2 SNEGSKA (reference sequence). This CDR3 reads CCARDSGGRSSYNEQFF. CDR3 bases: TGCTGTGCTAGAGATAGTGGAGGGAGGAGCTCCTACAATGAGCAGTTCTTC.

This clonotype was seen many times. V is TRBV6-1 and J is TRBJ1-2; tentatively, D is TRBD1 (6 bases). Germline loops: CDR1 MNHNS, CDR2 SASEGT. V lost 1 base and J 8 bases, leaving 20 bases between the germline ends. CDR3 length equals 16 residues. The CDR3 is CASSEVGGHLTKGYTF. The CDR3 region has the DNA TGTGCCAGCAGTGAAGTGGGGGGGCACCTAACGAAAGGCTACACCTTC.

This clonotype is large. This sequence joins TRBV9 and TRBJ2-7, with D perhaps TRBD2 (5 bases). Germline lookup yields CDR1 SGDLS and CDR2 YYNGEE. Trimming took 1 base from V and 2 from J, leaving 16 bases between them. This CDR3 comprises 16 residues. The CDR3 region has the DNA TGTGCCAGCAGCGTAAGTCCAAAGGCGGGCCCCTACGAGCAGTACTTC. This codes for CASSVSPKAGPYEQYF.

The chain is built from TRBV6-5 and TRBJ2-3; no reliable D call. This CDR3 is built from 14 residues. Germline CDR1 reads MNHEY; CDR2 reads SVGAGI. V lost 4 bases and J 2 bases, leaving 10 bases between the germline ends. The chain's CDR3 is CASSLSGDTDTQYF. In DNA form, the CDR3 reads TGTGCCAGCAGTTTGTCGGGTGACACAGATACGCAGTATTTT.

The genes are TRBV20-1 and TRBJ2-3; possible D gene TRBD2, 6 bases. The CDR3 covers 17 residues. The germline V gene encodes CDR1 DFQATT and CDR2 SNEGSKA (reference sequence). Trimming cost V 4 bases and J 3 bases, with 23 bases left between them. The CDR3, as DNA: TGCAGTGCTAAGTCTCATGGCCACCGGGGGTTGACAGATACGCAGTATTTT. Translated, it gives CSAKSHGHRGLTDTQYF.

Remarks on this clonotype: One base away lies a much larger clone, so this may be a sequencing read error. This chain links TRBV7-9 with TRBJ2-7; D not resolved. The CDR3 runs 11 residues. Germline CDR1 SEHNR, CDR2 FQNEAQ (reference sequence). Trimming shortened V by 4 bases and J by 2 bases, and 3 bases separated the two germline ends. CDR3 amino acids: CASSYPYEQYF. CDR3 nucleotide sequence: TGTGCCAGCAGCTACCCCTACGAGCAGTACTTC.

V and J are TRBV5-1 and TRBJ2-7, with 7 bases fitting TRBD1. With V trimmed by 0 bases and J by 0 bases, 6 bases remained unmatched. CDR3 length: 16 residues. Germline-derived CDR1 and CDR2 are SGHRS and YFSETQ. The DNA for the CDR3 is TGCGCCAGCAGCTTGGGGCAGGGGGATTTCTCCTACGAGCAGTACTTC. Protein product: CASSLGQGDFSYEQYF. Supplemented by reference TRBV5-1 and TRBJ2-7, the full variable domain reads KAGVTQTPRYLIKTRGQQVTLSCSPISGHRSVSWYQQTPGQGLQFLFEYFSETQRNKGNFPGRFSGRQFSNSRSEMNVSTLELGDSALYLCASSLGQGDFSYEQYFGPGTRLTVT.

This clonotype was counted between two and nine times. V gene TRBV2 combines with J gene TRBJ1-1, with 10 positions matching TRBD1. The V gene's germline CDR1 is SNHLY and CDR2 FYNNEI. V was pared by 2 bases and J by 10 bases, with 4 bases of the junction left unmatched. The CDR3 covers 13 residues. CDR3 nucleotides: TGTGCCAGCAGTGAAAGGACAGGGGGGAGAGCTTTCTTT. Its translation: CASSERTGGRAFF.

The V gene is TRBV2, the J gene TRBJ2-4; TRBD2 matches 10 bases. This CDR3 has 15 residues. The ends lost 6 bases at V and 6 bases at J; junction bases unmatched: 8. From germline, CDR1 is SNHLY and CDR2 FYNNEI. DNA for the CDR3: TGTGCCAGCAGCGGGGGACTAGCGTGGCCAAACATTCAGTACTTC. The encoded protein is CASSGGLAWPNIQYF.

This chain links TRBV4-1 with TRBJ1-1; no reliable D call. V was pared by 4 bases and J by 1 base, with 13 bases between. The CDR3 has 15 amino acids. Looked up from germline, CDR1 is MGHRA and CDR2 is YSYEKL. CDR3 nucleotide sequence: TGCGCCAGCAGCCTGGGAACAGAGACGAACACTGAAGCTTTCTTT. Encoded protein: CASSLGTETNTEAFF.

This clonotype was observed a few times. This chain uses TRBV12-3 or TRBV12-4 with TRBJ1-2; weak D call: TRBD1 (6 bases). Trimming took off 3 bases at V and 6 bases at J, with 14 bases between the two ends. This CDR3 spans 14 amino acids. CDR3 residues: CASSLRDTWNGYTF. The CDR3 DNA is TGTGCCAGCAGTTTGCGGGACACCTGGAATGGCTACACCTTC.

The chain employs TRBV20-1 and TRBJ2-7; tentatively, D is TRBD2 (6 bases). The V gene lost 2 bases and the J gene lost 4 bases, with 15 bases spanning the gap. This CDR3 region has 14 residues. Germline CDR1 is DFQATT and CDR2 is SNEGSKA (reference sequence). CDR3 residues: CSARYRLVWYEQYF. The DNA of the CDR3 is TGCAGTGCTAGATATAGACTAGTCTGGTACGAGCAGTACTTC.

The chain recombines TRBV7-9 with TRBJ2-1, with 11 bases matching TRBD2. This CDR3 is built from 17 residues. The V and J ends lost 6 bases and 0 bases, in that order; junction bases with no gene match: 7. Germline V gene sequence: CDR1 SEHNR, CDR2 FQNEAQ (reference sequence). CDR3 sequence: CASSLGTSGPSYNEQFF. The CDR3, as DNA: TGTGCCAGCAGTCTCGGGACTAGCGGCCCCTCCTACAATGAGCAGTTCTTC. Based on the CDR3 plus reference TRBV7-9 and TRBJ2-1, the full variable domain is DTGVSQNPRHKITKRGQNVTFRCDPISEHNRLYWYRQTLGQGPEFLTYFQNEAQLEKSRLLSDRFSAERPKGSFSTLEIQRTEQGDSAMYLCASSLGTSGPSYNEQFFGPGTRLTVL.

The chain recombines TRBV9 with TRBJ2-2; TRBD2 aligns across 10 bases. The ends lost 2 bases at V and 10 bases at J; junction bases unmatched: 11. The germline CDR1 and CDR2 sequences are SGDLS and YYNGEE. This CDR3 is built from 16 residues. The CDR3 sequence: CASSVGSGRAAVELFF. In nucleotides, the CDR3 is TGTGCCAGCAGCGTTGGAAGCGGGAGGGCCGCTGTGGAGCTGTTTTTT. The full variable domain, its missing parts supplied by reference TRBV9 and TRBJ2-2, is DSGVTQTPKHLITATGQRVTLRCSPRSGDLSVYWYQQSLDQGLQFLIQYYNGEERAKGNILERFSAQQFPDLHSELNLSSLELGDSALYFCASSVGSGRAAVELFFGEGSRLTVL.